These 12 T cell receptor beta chains were all obtained from the same sample, sequenced in a study of cytomegalovirus exposure and HLA in healthy donors. This PCR relied on a set of 60 Vbeta primers and 13 Jbeta primers. TCRdb's copy holds only in-frame clones and misses some; the assay was immunoSEQ multiplex PCR. The sample carries 120,000 or so clones, 70% to 80% recorded once. The material sequenced was PBMCs. These receptors were collected from a man aged 50 to 60 in good health and CMV-seropositive.

This clone appeared many times. This chain uses TRBV5-6 with TRBJ1-1, with D possibly TRBD1 on 5 matching bases. This CDR3 spans 16 amino acids. V was clipped by 4 bases and J by 3 bases, with 19 bases between them. Looked up from germline, CDR1 is SGHDT and CDR2 is YYEEEE. The CDR3 sequence: CASSDRARGRYTEAFF. The CDR3 DNA reads as TGTGCCAGCAGCGACCGTGCGCGGGGGAGGTACACTGAAGCTTTCTTT.

The V gene is TRBV29-1, the J gene TRBJ2-7, with TRBD2 matching over 8 bases. With 1 base clipped from V and 3 bases from J, the junction kept 11 bases outside the gene matches. Germline V CDR1 and CDR2: SQVTM, ANQGSEA. The CDR3 spans 16 residues. Written as DNA, the CDR3 is TGCAGCGTTGAAGCCATAGCGGGACGGGACTACTACGAGCAGTACTTC. It specifies CSVEAIAGRDYYEQYF.

The chain links TRBV6-1 to TRBJ2-2, with D unclear. The germline gives CDR1 MNHNS, CDR2 SASEGT. V shed 5 bases and J shed 3 bases, with 4 bases lying between them. The CDR3 totals 12 residues. This CDR3 is CASSSDTGELFF. CDR3 in DNA: TGTGCCAGCAGTTCGGACACCGGGGAGCTGTTTTTT.

The chain couples TRBV10-1 to TRBJ2-2; D possibly corresponds to TRBD1 (5 bases). CDR3 length: 11 amino acids. Looked up from germline, CDR1 is WNHNN and CDR2 is SYGVQD (reference sequence). The CDR3: CGRQLDGELFF. In DNA, the CDR3 is TGCGGGAGACAGCTGGACGGGGAGCTGTTTTTT.

The V gene is TRBV4-2, the J gene TRBJ2-1; the match to TRBD2 covers 15 bases. Losses at the gene ends were 0 bases for V and 0 bases for J; bases not matched to a gene: 9. The CDR3 has 21 residues. Germline V CDR1 and CDR2: LGHNA, YNFKEQ. CDR3 region: CASSQEGGTSGRRSSYNEQFF. DNA of the CDR3: TGTGCCAGCAGCCAAGAAGGTGGGACTAGCGGGAGGCGGAGCTCCTACAATGAGCAGTTCTTC.

V gene TRBV29-1 combines with J gene TRBJ2-2, with 8 bases that match TRBD1. The ends lost 7 bases at V and 0 bases at J; junction bases unmatched: 4. The CDR3 extends over 14 amino acids. Germline V gene lookup returns CDR1 SQVTM and CDR2 ANQGSEA. The CDR3 loop is CSAGQGPNTGELFF. CDR3 in DNA: TGCAGCGCCGGACAGGGCCCGAACACCGGGGAGCTGTTTTTT.

V and J are TRBV5-1 and TRBJ2-7; 8 bases map to TRBD1. V dropped 2 bases and J dropped 5; count of bases not matched to a gene: 6. CDR1 and CDR2 (germline): SGHRS, YFSETQ. This CDR3 spans 14 amino acids. As DNA, the CDR3 is TGCGCCAGCAGCTTTATGTCAGGGGGCGACGAGCAGTACTTC. As protein: CASSFMSGGDEQYF.

Turning to this clone: The same CDR3 can be traced to other DNA sequences in this sample. The chain carries TRBV15 and TRBJ2-1; D possibly corresponds to TRBD2 (7 bases). The CDR3 covers 15 residues. Germline loops: CDR1 LNHNV, CDR2 YYDKDF (reference sequence). Trimming removed 5 bases at V and 5 bases at J, with 16 bases between. CDR3 sequence: CATSPTGGVDNEQFF. The DNA for the CDR3 is TGTGCCACCAGCCCGACGGGGGGCGTCGACAATGAGCAGTTCTTC.

This chain joins TRBV7-9 and TRBJ2-5, with 7 bases identical to TRBD2. This CDR3 is built from 14 residues. CDR1 is SEHNR and CDR2 is FQNEAQ in the germline V gene (reference sequence). J gave up 7 bases and V 2 bases, and 7 bases lay outside the gene matches. Written as DNA, the CDR3 is TGTGCCAGCAGCTTACGAGGCAGGGAGGGGACCCAGTACTTC. Translation gives CASSLRGREGTQYF.

The CDR3 coding sequence is TGTGCCAGCAGCTCCACATGGAACACTGAAGCTTTCTTT. Its translation: CASSSTWNTEAFF. V and J are TRBV7-9 and TRBJ1-1; no firm D call. Germline V CDR1 and CDR2: SEHNR, FQNEAQ (reference sequence). Trimming removed 4 bases at V and 1 base at J, with 7 bases between. The CDR3 has 13 residues.

This clone was detected only a few times. The J gene is TRBJ1-1, the V gene TRBV4-3, with D hard to call. V was pared by 0 bases and J by 8 bases, with 10 bases between. This CDR3 contains 13 residues. CDR1 and CDR2 from the germline V gene are LGHNA and YSLEER. In nucleotides, the CDR3 is TGCGCCAGCAGCCAAGATATGGCAGGAGAAGCTTTCTTT. This codes for CASSQDMAGEAFF.

The chain joins TRBV5-1 to TRBJ2-7; D is possibly TRBD2 (5 bases). The CDR3 is 14 amino acids. Germline loops: CDR1 SGHRS, CDR2 YFSETQ. V was trimmed by 2 bases and J by 2 bases, leaving 11 bases between them. CDR3 region: CASSFPAAPYEQYF. The CDR3 DNA is TGCGCCAGCAGCTTCCCAGCGGCCCCCTACGAGCAGTACTTC.